This TCR beta chain is drawn from a study of cytomegalovirus exposure and HLA in healthy donors. This PCR relied on a set of 60 Vbeta primers and 13 Jbeta primers. Assay used: immunoSEQ multiplex PCR; TCRdb lists only in-frame clones, some missing. Of around 200,000 clones in the sample, roughly 90% were seen once. This CDR3 spans 14 amino acids. Trimming pared 1 base from V and 1 base from J, leaving 6 bases between. The germline gives CDR1 SEHNR, CDR2 FQNEAQ (reference sequence). The gene calls are TRBV7-9 and TRBJ2-3; TRBD1 is a possible D gene (6 bases). Material for sequencing was PBMCs. The TCR was taken from a woman between 18 and 29 years old in good health and CMV-seronegative. The CDR3 here is CASSLEGGTDTQYF. The CDR3 DNA is TGTGCCAGCAGCTTAGAGGGGGGCACAGATACGCAGTATTTT. The entire variable domain, with the rest obtained from reference TRBV7-9 and TRBJ2-3, is as follows: DTGVSQNPRHKITKRGQNVTFRCDPISEHNRLYWYRQTLGQGPEFLTYFQNEAQLEKSRLLSDRFSAERPKGSFSTLEIQRTEQGDSAMYLCASSLEGGTDTQYFGPGTRLTVL.